This TCR beta chain emerged from a study of blood T cell repertoires in COVID-19. Overall study: The analysed material was cDNA or gDNA that came from T cells, B-cell-depleted T cells, or PBMCs.

The CDR3 has 16 residues. CDR1 and CDR2 (germline): SGDLS, YYNGEE. V was cut by 4 bases and J by 7 bases, with 23 bases left in between. Original processing methods: Amplification of reference gene primers was used by the study to estimate nucleated cell counts. Produced via immunoSEQ multiplex PCR; TCRdb's table is partial and in-frame only. D and trimming were read from the DNA, whereas the V and J calls and clone size are those reported in that table. The sample includes 30,000 to 40,000 clones, nearly 90% of them seen just once. The sample comprised peripheral blood. This rearrangement joins TRBV9 to TRBJ1-2, with a weak D call TRBD1 (6 bases). This TCR derives from a man aged 55 to 70 with active or convalescent COVID-19. The CDR3 loop reads CASSPRSTGFGSGYTF. The CDR3 DNA is TGTGCCAGCAGCCCTCGTTCAACAGGGTTCGGCTCTGGCTACACCTTC.